The 2 T cell receptor beta chains below all came from one sample that was sequenced in a study of cytomegalovirus exposure and HLA in healthy donors. The PCR made use of 60 Vbeta and 13 Jbeta primers. Sequenced by immunoSEQ multiplex PCR; TCRdb stores in-frame clones only, minus some. The table lists 100,000 or so clones, around 82% of them singletons. The sample consisted of PBMCs. The receptors derive from a man in his late teens or twenties in good health and CMV-seronegative.

V usage is TRBV5-1 and J usage is TRBJ2-7; 10 bases map to TRBD1. V lost 2 bases and J lost 2; bases outside the gene matches: 10. Germline CDR1 and CDR2: SGHRS and YFSETQ. The CDR3 has 17 amino acids. CDR3 bases: TGCGCCAGCAGCTTAGAAGGCGGGGGGACAGGGGCCTACGAGCAGTACTTC. It specifies CASSLEGGGTGAYEQYF.

The sample holds a few counts of this clone. V is TRBV4-1 and J is TRBJ2-2; 8 bases match TRBD1. The CDR3 covers 17 residues. V shed 0 bases, J shed 3 bases, and the junction held 6 bases outside the gene matches. Germline V gene data show CDR1 as MGHRA and CDR2 as YSYEKL. Here the CDR3 DNA reads TGCGCCAGCAGCCAAGATCCTCAGGGGGCGGACACCGGGGAGCTGTTTTTT. Translated: CASSQDPQGADTGELFF.